This T cell receptor (beta chain) was sequenced for a study of spatial heterogeneity in lung cancer. For the study at large: The count of detected beta-chain sequences consistently exceeded that of alpha-chain sequences.

As for time point: sample taken at primary tumor resection. Sequencing of whole RNA from tumor, nontumor lung or frozen PBMC involved no sorting. Untreated early-stage non-small cell lung cancer patients, over 55 in total, were the donors. Study-level points and caveats: The study found ubiquitous expanded tumor TCRs in blood more at resection than follow-up.

Worth noting for this clonotype: What it binds is not known.

Every TCR cDNA molecule bore a unique molecular identifier. TCRdb called the 5' RACE reads again in MiXCR, with one record for every CDR3 protein. The data contain around 12,000 distinct CDR3 sequences, about 14% of them singletons. The CDR3 sequence is 16 residues long. Germline CDR1 MGHRA, CDR2 YSYEKL. V lost 3 bases and J 0 bases, leaving 12 bases between the germline ends. The origin of this receptor is a male donor with early-stage non-small cell lung cancer. The rearrangement links TRBV4-1 to TRBJ2-4; D gene ambiguous. This sample comprised PBMCs, obtained at surgery. CDR3 sequence: CASSHASLLAKNIQYF. The CDR3 coding sequence is TGCGCCAGCAGCCACGCCTCACTTTTAGCCAAAAACATTCAGTACTTC.